The clone carrying this T cell receptor beta chain was seen only once. Its antigen is not known. Some clones are missing from TCRdb's copy, which holds only in-frame ones; the method was immunoSEQ multiplex PCR. Here the sample spans under 550,000 clones, about nine tenths being singletons. This entry is derived from a study of Ad26.COV2.S vaccination and SARS-CoV-2 variants. Study overall: This donor came from the COV1001 trial of Ad26.COV2.S. Into the muscle, Ad26.COV2.S was dosed once or twice, 56 days apart.

V was cut by 1 base and J by 1 base, with 4 bases left in between. The germline V gene encodes CDR1 SNHLY and CDR2 FYNNEI. The CDR3 has 13 amino acids. Treatment here: around 19 received Ad26.COV2.S at low or high dose, single or two shots; 5 received placebo; per-sample allocation not given. Sample collection was performed on day 63 after the first vaccine or placebo injection. Study-level points and caveats: Measurement of non-spike TCR breadth gave similar results in vaccine and placebo recipients. Reported findings describe substantial breadth in spike-specific CD8+ and CD4+ T cell responses following vaccination.

The sample consisted of peripheral blood, taken in a trial of Ad26.COV2.S vaccine versus placebo. This rearrangement joins TRBV2 to TRBJ2-5; no definite D call. The sequence was collected from a person between 18 and 65 years old who received the Ad26.COV2.S COVID-19 vaccine or a placebo. The chain's CDR3 is CASSEGPQETQYF. CDR3 nucleotides: TGTGCCAGCAGTGAAGGGCCCCAAGAGACCCAGTACTTC.